These 20 T cell receptor beta chains were sequenced from one sample in a study of CD8 T cells in ankylosing spondylitis (dated by TCRdb to about 2017). Receptors were amplified or captured by 5' RACE. Instrument used: Illumina HiSeq 2500. Through fastp at Q25 and MiXCR, TCRdb rebuilt clones from the public reads, retaining in-frame beta chains. For every CDR3 protein sequence, its rows merge into one entry that carries the most common genes and DNA. This sample gives about 360,000 distinct CDR3 sequences in total; under 15% of them show up just once. The top ten hold 0.95% to 1.4% of the sample. What was sequenced was blood, either unsorted or a sorted T cell fraction (not recorded which). The receptors derive from a male donor with ankylosing spondylitis or in good health (not recorded which).

V and J are TRBV20-1 and TRBJ1-1; 8 nucleotides agree with TRBD1. With 6 bases clipped from V and 5 bases from J, the junction kept 8 bases outside the gene matches. Looked up from germline, CDR1 is DFQATT and CDR2 is SNEGSKA (reference sequence). The CDR3 loop spans 13 amino acids. This chain's CDR3 is CSAARTGLTEAFF. DNA of the CDR3: TGCAGTGCCGCTCGGACAGGGCTAACTGAAGCTTTCTTT.

The gene calls are TRBV10-3 and TRBJ2-7, with TRBD2 matching 7 bases. The germline V gene encodes CDR1 ENHRY and CDR2 SYGVKD. With V trimmed by 6 bases and J by 4 bases, 9 bases remained unmatched. CDR3 size: 14 residues. CDR3 in DNA: TGTGCCATCAGCCCCGCCCAGGGAGGGTACGAGCAGTACTTC. This sequence encodes CAISPAQGGYEQYF.

The V call is TRBV2, the J call TRBJ2-2, with a possible D match to TRBD2 (6 bases). The CDR3 covers 13 residues. Germline values: CDR1 SNHLY, CDR2 FYNNEI. Between the trimmed V and J ends, which lost 6 bases and 7 bases, there was a span of 12 bases. CDR3 region: CASSSLSGGELFF. The CDR3 region has the DNA TGTGCCAGCAGCTCCCTTAGCGGCGGGGAGCTGTTTTTT.

This clonotype was observed a handful of times. The V and J genes are TRBV20-1 and TRBJ2-3; TRBD2 aligns across 9 bases. This CDR3 contains 14 residues. The trim removed 3 bases at V and 2 bases at J, leaving 3 bases unmatched. CDR1 is DFQATT and CDR2 is SNEGSKA in the germline V gene (reference sequence). The CDR3 nucleotides are TGCAGTGCTAGGACTAGCGGATACACAGATACGCAGTATTTT. Translation gives CSARTSGYTDTQYF.

V is TRBV6-5 and J is TRBJ1-6; the D is unclear. Germline V gene sequence: CDR1 MNHEY, CDR2 SVGAGI. Trimming stripped 6 bases from V and 7 bases from J, with 7 bases between. The CDR3 is made up of 12 amino acids. The CDR3 DNA reads as TGTGCCAGCAGGCACGGGAATTCACCCCTCCACTTT. Translating it yields CASRHGNSPLHF.

This clonotype was seen many times. CDR3 coding DNA: TGCGCCAGCAGCAAGGGGACGGCCCAAGAGACCCAGTACTTC. It encodes CASSKGTAQETQYF. The chain carries TRBV5-1 and TRBJ2-5; D might be TRBD1 or TRBD2, each matching 5 bases. The CDR3 extends over 14 amino acids. V was shortened by 4 bases and J by 1 base, with 11 bases between the two germline ends. Per germline, CDR1 SGHRS and CDR2 YFSETQ.

The chain is built from TRBV10-3 and TRBJ2-5; 9 bases match TRBD2. Germline CDR1 reads ENHRY; CDR2 reads SYGVKD. V shed 6 bases, J shed 1 base, and the junction held 3 bases outside the gene matches. The CDR3 contains 14 residues. The CDR3: CAIRVAGVQETQYF. The CDR3 nucleotides are TGTGCCATCAGGGTAGCGGGAGTCCAAGAGACCCAGTACTTC.

The rearrangement joins TRBV19 to TRBJ2-1, with 12 bases that match TRBD2. Per the germline V gene, CDR1 is LNHDA and CDR2 is SQIVND (reference sequence). V lost 0 bases and J lost 7; bases outside the gene matches: 4. There are 16 residues in the CDR3. CDR3 in DNA: TGTGCCAGTAGTATAGATCTAGCGGGGGGGCGGAATGAGCAGTTCTTC. This translates into CASSIDLAGGRNEQFF.

This clonotype has at least ten counts. V and J are TRBV12-3 or TRBV12-4 and TRBJ1-4; a weak D match, TRBD1 (5 bases). With 5 bases removed from V and 8 bases from J, the gap between germline ends came to 18 bases. This CDR3 has 15 residues. The CDR3 region is CASSPLGTGGEKLFF. CDR3 nucleotide sequence: TGTGCCAGCAGTCCCCTTGGGACCGGCGGGGAAAAACTGTTTTTT.

This clonotype was seen only a few times. V and J are TRBV6-1 and TRBJ2-1; possible D gene TRBD2, 6 bases. The V end was cut by 6 bases, the J end by 3 bases, with 18 bases between. The CDR3 extends over 16 amino acids. CDR1 is MNHNS, CDR2 SASEGT, per germline. The chain's CDR3 is CASRSPRGLNYNEQFF. The CDR3 DNA follows: TGTGCCAGCAGATCCCCTAGGGGACTCAACTACAATGAGCAGTTCTTC.

The genes are TRBV20-1 and TRBJ2-1; the match to TRBD1 covers 8 bases. CDR3 length: 11 residues. Germline V gene sequence: CDR1 DFQATT, CDR2 SNEGSKA (reference sequence). Trimming removed 4 bases from V and 10 bases from J; junction bases left unmatched: 3. CDR3 amino acids: CSAIRTGEQFF. CDR3 nucleotide sequence: TGCAGTGCTATACGGACAGGGGAGCAGTTCTTC.

This clonotype showed up just a few times. The chain uses TRBV20-1 and TRBJ1-1; 7 positions match TRBD1. The CDR3 is 14 amino acids. CDR1 and CDR2 from the germline V gene are DFQATT and SNEGSKA (reference sequence). With V trimmed by 6 bases and J by 10 bases, 17 bases remained unmatched. Here the CDR3 DNA reads TGCAGTGCAAGGATTCAGGGAGGGGGCTTCGGAGCTTTCTTT. Protein sequence: CSARIQGGGFGAFF.

This clonotype was seen at least ten times. The V and J genes are TRBV23-1 and TRBJ2-3; 10 bases agree with TRBD2. TRBV23-1 carries the ORF label, with uncertain function. The CDR3 length is 15 residues. V lost 5 bases and J lost 1; bases outside the gene matches: 3. As DNA, the CDR3 is TGCGCCAGCAGTTCCCTAGCGGGAGGCACAGATACGCAGTATTTT. Protein sequence: CASSSLAGGTDTQYF.

This clonotype was seen a handful of times. The chain is built from TRBV5-1 and TRBJ2-2; 8 bases agree with TRBD1. The CDR3 is 17 residues long. The junction had 11 bases not matched to a gene; V was cut back by 2 bases and J by 5 bases. Germline V lookup: CDR1 SGHRS, CDR2 YFSETQ. The CDR3 reads CASSFSPQGDGTGELFF. The CDR3 DNA follows: TGCGCCAGCAGCTTCTCTCCACAGGGGGATGGAACCGGGGAGCTGTTTTTT.

This clonotype was counted a few times. The V and J genes are TRBV5-1 and TRBJ2-1; TRBD2 matches at 10 bases. With 7 bases clipped from V and 5 bases from J, the junction kept 12 bases outside the gene matches. This CDR3 spans 16 amino acids. Germline V gene lookup returns CDR1 SGHRS and CDR2 YFSETQ. CDR3 sequence: CASDRTGTSDNNEQFF. CDR3 in DNA: TGCGCCAGCGACAGAACCGGGACTAGCGACAACAATGAGCAGTTCTTC. The entire variable domain, with the rest obtained from reference TRBV5-1 and TRBJ2-1, is as follows: KAGVTQTPRYLIKTRGQQVTLSCSPISGHRSVSWYQQTPGQGLQFLFEYFSETQRNKGNFPGRFSGRQFSNSRSEMNVSTLELGDSALYLCASDRTGTSDNNEQFFGPGTRLTVL.

This clonotype showed up just a few times. V and J are TRBV20-1 and TRBJ2-3; 10 positions match TRBD2. The CDR3 extends over 15 amino acids. CDR1 and CDR2 (germline): DFQATT, SNEGSKA (reference sequence). V was clipped by 5 bases and J by 5 bases; unmatched bases: 10. CDR3 nucleotides: TGCAGTGCTCTAGATGCGAGCGGGAGGGAAGATACGCAGTATTTT. Protein sequence: CSALDASGREDTQYF.

Only a few counts were recorded for this clonotype. V is TRBV5-1 and J is TRBJ1-5; D may be TRBD1 (6 bases). The CDR3 runs to 15 residues. Trimming pared 1 base from V and 0 bases from J, leaving 8 bases between. Germline V gene data show CDR1 as SGHRS and CDR2 as YFSETQ. CDR3 loop: CASSLTGYSNQPQHF. In DNA, the CDR3 is TGCGCCAGCAGCTTGACAGGGTATAGCAATCAGCCCCAGCATTTT.

In its sample, this clonotype was seen a few times. This chain uses TRBV12-3 or TRBV12-4 with TRBJ2-7; 7 nucleotides align to TRBD2. The V segment lost 1 base and the J segment 3 bases; nucleotides outside the gene matches: 6. The CDR3 is made up of 15 amino acids. This CDR3 reads CASSLGPSGYYEQYF. CDR3 nucleotides: TGTGCCAGCAGTTTAGGGCCTAGCGGATACTACGAGCAGTACTTC.

This rearrangement joins TRBV5-1 to TRBJ2-2; D unresolved. The CDR3 loop spans 15 amino acids. V dropped 0 bases and J dropped 4 bases, with 10 bases sitting between them. CDR1 is SGHRS and CDR2 is YFSETQ in the germline V gene. The CDR3 coding sequence is TGCGCCAGCAGCTTGGTTGGTCAGATCACCGGGGAGCTGTTTTTT. It is translated as CASSLVGQITGELFF.

This clonotype was seen a handful of times. The chain joins TRBV29-1 to TRBJ2-1, with D possibly being TRBD2 (6 bases). There are 12 residues in the CDR3. With 4 bases removed from V and 4 bases from J, the gap between germline ends came to 8 bases. Germline lookup yields CDR1 SQVTM and CDR2 ANQGSEA. The CDR3, as DNA: TGCAGCGTTGTAGGGACTTACAATGAGCAGTTCTTC. Protein: CSVVGTYNEQFF.